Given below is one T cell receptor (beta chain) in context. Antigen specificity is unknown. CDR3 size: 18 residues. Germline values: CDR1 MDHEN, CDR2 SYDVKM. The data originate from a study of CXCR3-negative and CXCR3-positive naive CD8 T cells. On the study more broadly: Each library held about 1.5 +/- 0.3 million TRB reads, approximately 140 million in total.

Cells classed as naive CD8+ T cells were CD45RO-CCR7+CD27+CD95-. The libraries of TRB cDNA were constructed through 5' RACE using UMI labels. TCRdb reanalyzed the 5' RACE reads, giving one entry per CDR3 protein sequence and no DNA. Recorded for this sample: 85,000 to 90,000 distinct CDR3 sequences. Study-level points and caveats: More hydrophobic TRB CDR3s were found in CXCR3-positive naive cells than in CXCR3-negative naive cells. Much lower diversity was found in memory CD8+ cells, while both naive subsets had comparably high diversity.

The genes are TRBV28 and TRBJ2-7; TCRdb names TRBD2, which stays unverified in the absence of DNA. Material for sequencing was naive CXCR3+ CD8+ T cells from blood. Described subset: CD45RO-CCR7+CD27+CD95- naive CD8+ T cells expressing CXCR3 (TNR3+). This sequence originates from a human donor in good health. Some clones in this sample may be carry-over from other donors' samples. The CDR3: CASSSTGLAGGGSYEQYF.